Following are 9 T cell receptor beta chains from one sample sequenced in a study of blood T cell repertoires in COVID-19. Only in-frame clones appear in the TCRdb table, and some are missing; sequencing was by immunoSEQ multiplex PCR. The sample comprises 150,000 or so clones, around 79% of which are singletons, and 5% rests with the top ten. The sample consisted of peripheral blood. The receptors were sampled from a woman in her seventies with COVID-19, enrolled during active disease.

The V call is TRBV6-2 or TRBV6-3, the J call TRBJ2-1, with D perhaps being TRBD1 or TRBD2 (5 bases each). The CDR3 contains 16 residues. Germline V gene lookup returns CDR1 MNHEY and CDR2 SVGEGT. V lost 6 bases to trimming and J lost 0 bases, with 15 bases between them. In DNA, the CDR3 is TGTGCCAGCAGCCCGGGGCCTCGAACCTCCTACAATGAGCAGTTCTTC. This sequence encodes CASSPGPRTSYNEQFF.

The genes are TRBV2 and TRBJ2-3, with D possibly matching TRBD2 (6 bases). This CDR3 contains 14 residues. The ends were cut back, 2 bases at V and 6 bases at J, with 12 bases in the middle. Germline lookup yields CDR1 SNHLY and CDR2 FYNNEI. The DNA of the CDR3 is TGTGCCAGCAGTGAAAGCGGGCTCGCGGATACGCAGTATTTT. It codes for CASSESGLADTQYF.

V and J are TRBV28 and TRBJ1-5; D call uncertain. CDR3 length: 11 residues. V was clipped by 6 bases and J by 8 bases, with 8 bases between them. Germline V gives CDR1 MDHEN, CDR2 SYDVKM. CDR3 amino acids: CASSLEEPQHF. In DNA form, the CDR3 reads TGTGCCAGCAGCTTGGAGGAGCCCCAGCATTTT.

Written as DNA, the CDR3 is TGTGCCAGCAGCCAAGAGGCAATCTATGGCTACACCTTC. Amino acids: CASSQEAIYGYTF. This chain connects TRBV3-1 (or the pseudogene TRBV3-2) to TRBJ1-2; D is uncertain. Germline lookup yields CDR1 LGHDT and CDR2 YNNKEL (reference sequence). V was cut by 0 bases and J by 4 bases, with 6 bases left in between. This CDR3 contains 13 residues.

V gene TRBV5-5 combines with J gene TRBJ1-3; D not resolved. The CDR3 spans 14 residues. Germline V gene data show CDR1 as SGHKS and CDR2 as YYEKEE (reference sequence). Between the trimmed V and J ends, which lost 6 bases and 5 bases, there was a span of 15 bases. This chain's CDR3 is CASTPTNTRNTIYF. For the CDR3, the DNA is TGTGCCAGCACCCCGACGAATACTAGAAACACCATATATTTT. The full variable domain, its missing parts supplied by reference TRBV5-5 and TRBJ1-3, is DAGVTQSPTHLIKTRGQQVTLRCSPISGHKSVSWYQQVLGQGPQFIFQYYEKEERGRGNFPDRFSARQFPNYSSELNVNALLLGDSALYLCASTPTNTRNTIYFGEGSWLTVV.

The chain is built from TRBV7-8 and TRBJ1-1; 8 bases line up with TRBD1. Trimming cost V 4 bases and J 0 bases; bases outside gene matches: 7. Per the germline V gene, CDR1 is SGHVS and CDR2 is FQNEAQ. The CDR3 covers 16 residues. This chain's CDR3 is CASSSGTGGMNTEAFF. Written as DNA, the CDR3 is TGTGCCAGCAGCTCCGGGACAGGTGGTATGAACACTGAAGCTTTCTTT.

This rearrangement joins TRBV5-4 to TRBJ2-6; tentatively, D is TRBD1 (5 bases). CDR1 is SGHNT and CDR2 is YYREEE in the germline V gene (reference sequence). The V end lost 3 bases, the J end lost 4 bases, and 17 bases lay between the germline ends. The CDR3 runs to 17 residues. CDR3 protein: CASSSQGSLFGANVLTF. CDR3 in DNA: TGTGCCAGCAGCTCTCAGGGTTCGCTGTTCGGGGCCAACGTCCTGACTTTC.

The chain uses TRBV3-1 (or the pseudogene TRBV3-2) and TRBJ2-7, with 12 bases that match TRBD2. V lost 4 bases to trimming and J lost 6 bases; unmatched junction nucleotides: 10. The CDR3 is made up of 16 amino acids. The germline V gene encodes CDR1 LGHDT and CDR2 YNNKEL (reference sequence). The CDR3 sequence is CASSPGLAGYSGEQYF. CDR3 DNA sequence: TGTGCCAGCAGCCCCGGACTAGCGGGGTACTCGGGCGAGCAGTACTTC.

A single count supports this clone. The chain carries TRBV28 and TRBJ2-7; D remains ambiguous. The length of the CDR3 is 14 residues. Trimming took 3 bases from V and 6 from J, leaving 15 bases between them. CDR1 and CDR2 from the germline V gene are MDHEN and SYDVKM. The CDR3 spells CASSLHGPGREQYF. The CDR3 nucleotides are TGTGCCAGCAGTTTGCATGGGCCCGGCCGCGAGCAGTACTTC.